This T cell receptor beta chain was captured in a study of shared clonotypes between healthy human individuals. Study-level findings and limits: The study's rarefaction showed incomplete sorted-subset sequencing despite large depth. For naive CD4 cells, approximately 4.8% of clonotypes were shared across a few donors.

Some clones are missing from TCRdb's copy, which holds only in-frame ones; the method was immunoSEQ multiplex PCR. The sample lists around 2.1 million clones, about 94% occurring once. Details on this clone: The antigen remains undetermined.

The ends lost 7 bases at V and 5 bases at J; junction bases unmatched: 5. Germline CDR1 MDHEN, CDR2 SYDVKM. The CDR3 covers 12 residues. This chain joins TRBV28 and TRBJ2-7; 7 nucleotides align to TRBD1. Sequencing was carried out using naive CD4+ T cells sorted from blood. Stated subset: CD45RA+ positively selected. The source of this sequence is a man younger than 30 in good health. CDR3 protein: CASTRQGNEQYF. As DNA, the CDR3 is TGTGCCAGCACCCGACAGGGAAACGAGCAGTACTTC. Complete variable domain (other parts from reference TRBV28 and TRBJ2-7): DVKVTQSSRYLVKRTGEKVFLECVQDMDHENMFWYRQDPGLGLRLIYFSYDVKMKEKGDIPEGYSVSREKKERFSLILESASTNQTSMYLCASTRQGNEQYFGPGTRLTVT.